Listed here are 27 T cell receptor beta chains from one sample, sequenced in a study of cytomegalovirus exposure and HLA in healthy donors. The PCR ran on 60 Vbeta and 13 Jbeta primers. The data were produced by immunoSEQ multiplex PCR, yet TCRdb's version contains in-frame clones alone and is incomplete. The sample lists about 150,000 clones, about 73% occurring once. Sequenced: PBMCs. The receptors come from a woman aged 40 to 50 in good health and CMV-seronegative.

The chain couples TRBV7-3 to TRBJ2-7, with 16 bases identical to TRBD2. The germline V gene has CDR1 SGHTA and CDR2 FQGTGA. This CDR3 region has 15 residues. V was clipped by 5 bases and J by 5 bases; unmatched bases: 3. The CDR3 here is CASSRGTSGGDEQYF. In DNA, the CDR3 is TGTGCCAGCAGCCGCGGGACTAGCGGGGGGGACGAGCAGTACTTC.

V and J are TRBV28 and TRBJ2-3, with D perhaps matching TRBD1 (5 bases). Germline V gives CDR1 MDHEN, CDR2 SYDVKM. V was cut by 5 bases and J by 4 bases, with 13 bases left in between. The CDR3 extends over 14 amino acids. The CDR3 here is CASSTQGPPDTQYF. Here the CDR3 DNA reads TGTGCCAGCAGTACCCAGGGTCCCCCAGATACGCAGTATTTT.

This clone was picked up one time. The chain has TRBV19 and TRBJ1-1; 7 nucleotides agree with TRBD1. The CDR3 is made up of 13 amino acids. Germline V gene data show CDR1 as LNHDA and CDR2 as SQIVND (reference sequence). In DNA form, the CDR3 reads TGTGGCGCCCGGGGACAGCTGAACACTGAAGCTTTCTTT. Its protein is CGARGQLNTEAFF.

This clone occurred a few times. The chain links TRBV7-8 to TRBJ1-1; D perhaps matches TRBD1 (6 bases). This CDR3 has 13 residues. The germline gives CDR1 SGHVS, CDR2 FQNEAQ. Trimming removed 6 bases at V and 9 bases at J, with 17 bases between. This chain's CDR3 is CASRAYRETKAFF. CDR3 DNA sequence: TGTGCCAGCAGGGCATACAGGGAAACTAAAGCTTTCTTT.

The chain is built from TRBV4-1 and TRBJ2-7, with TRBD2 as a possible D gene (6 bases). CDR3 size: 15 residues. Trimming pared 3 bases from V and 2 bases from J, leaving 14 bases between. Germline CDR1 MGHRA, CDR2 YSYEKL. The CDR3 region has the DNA TGCGCCAGCAGCCACTTGGGGAGGAGAGCCTACGAGCAGTACTTC. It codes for CASSHLGRRAYEQYF.

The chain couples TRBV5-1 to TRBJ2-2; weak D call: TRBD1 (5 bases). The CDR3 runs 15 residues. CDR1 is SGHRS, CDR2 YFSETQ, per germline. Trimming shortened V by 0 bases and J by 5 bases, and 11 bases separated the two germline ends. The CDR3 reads CASSLAESGTGELFF. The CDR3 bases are TGCGCCAGCAGCTTGGCCGAGTCAGGGACCGGGGAGCTGTTTTTT.

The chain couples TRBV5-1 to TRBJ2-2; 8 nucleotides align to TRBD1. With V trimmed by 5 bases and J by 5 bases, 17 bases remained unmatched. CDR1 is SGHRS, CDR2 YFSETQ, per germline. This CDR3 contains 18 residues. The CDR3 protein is CASRLRQGQIGGTGELFF. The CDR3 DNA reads TGCGCCAGCAGACTCAGACAGGGGCAAATAGGAGGGACCGGGGAGCTGTTTTTT.

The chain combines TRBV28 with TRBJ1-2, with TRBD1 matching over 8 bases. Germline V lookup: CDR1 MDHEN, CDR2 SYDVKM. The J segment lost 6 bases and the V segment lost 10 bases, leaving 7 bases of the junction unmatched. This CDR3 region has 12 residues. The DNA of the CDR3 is TGTGCCATCAACCCAGGGGGCCATGGCTACACCTTC. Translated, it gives CAINPGGHGYTF.

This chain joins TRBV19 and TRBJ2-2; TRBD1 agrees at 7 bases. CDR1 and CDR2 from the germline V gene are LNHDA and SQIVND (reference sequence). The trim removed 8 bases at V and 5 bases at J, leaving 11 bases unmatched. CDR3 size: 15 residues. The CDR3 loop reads CASRTDRAVTGELFF. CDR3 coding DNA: TGTGCCAGTCGGACTGACAGGGCCGTAACCGGGGAGCTGTTTTTT.

CDR3 region: CASSLGTGGTSTDTQYF. CDR3 sequence (DNA): TGCGCCAGCAGCTTGGGGACGGGGGGGACTTCCACAGATACGCAGTATTTT. J is TRBJ2-3 and V is TRBV5-1; 8 bases match TRBD2. Per the germline V gene, CDR1 is SGHRS and CDR2 is YFSETQ. CDR3 length: 17 amino acids. Unmatched junction bases numbered 8, after V lost 0 bases and J lost 2 bases.

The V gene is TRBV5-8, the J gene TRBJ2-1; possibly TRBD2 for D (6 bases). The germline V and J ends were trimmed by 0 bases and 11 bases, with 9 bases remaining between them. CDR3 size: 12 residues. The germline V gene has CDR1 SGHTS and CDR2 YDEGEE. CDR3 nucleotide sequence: TGTGCCAGCAGCTTGGAGGGGACTCAGCAGTTCTTC. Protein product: CASSLEGTQQFF.

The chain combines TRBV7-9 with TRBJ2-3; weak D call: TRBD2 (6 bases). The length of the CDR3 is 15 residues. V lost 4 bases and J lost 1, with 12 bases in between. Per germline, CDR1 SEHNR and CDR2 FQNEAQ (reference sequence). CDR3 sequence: CASSSLSGGTDTQYF. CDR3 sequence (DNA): TGTGCCAGCAGCTCTCTTAGCGGAGGCACAGATACGCAGTATTTT. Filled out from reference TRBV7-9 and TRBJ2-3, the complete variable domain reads DTGVSQNPRHKITKRGQNVTFRCDPISEHNRLYWYRQTLGQGPEFLTYFQNEAQLEKSRLLSDRFSAERPKGSFSTLEIQRTEQGDSAMYLCASSSLSGGTDTQYFGPGTRLTVL.

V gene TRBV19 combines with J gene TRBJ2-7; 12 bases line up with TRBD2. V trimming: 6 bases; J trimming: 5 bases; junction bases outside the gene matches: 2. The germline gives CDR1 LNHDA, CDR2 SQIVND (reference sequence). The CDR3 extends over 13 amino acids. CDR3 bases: TGTGCCAGTAGCCTAGCGGGGGGGAACGAGCAGTACTTC. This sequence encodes CASSLAGGNEQYF.

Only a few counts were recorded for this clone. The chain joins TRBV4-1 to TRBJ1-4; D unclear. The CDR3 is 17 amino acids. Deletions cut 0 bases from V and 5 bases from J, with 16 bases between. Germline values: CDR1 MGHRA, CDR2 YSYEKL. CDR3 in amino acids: CASSQEVWATLNEKLFF. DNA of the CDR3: TGCGCCAGCAGCCAAGAGGTCTGGGCAACGCTCAATGAAAAACTGTTTTTT.

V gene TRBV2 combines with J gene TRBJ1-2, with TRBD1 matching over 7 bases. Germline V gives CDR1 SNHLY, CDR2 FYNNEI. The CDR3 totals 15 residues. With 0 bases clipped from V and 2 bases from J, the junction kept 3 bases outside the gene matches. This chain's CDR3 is CASSEATTGNYGYTF. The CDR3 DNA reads TGTGCCAGCAGTGAAGCGACGACAGGGAACTATGGCTACACCTTC.

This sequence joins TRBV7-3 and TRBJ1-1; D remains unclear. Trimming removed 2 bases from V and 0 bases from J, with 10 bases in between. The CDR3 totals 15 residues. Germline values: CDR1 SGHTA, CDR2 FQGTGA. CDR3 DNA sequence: TGTGCCAGCAGCTTAGAGGGAGTCATGAACACTGAAGCTTTCTTT. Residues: CASSLEGVMNTEAFF.

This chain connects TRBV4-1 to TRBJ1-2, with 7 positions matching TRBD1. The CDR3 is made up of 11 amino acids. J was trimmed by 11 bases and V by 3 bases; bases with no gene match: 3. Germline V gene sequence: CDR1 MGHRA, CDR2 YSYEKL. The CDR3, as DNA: TGCGCCAGCAGCCAGGACAGGCGTTACACCTTC. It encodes CASSQDRRYTF.

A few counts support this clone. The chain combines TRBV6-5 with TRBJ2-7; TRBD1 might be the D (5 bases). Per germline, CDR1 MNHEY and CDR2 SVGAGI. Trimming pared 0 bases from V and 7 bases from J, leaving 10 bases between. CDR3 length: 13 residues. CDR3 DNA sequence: TGTGCCAGCAGTTACTCCAGGGCTATGGAGCAGTACTTC. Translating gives CASSYSRAMEQYF.

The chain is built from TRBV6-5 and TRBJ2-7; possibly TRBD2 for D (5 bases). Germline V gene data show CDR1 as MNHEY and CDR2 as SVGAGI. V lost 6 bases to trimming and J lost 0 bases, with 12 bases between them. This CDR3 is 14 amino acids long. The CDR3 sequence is CASRGRSSSYEQYF. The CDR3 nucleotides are TGTGCCAGCAGGGGGAGAAGTAGCTCCTACGAGCAGTACTTC.

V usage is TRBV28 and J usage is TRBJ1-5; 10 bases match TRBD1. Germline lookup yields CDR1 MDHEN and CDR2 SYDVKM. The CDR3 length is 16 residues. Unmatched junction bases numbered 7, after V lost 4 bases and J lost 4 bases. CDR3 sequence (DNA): TGTGCCAGCAGTTCCCCGACAGGGGGCAAGAATCAGCCCCAGCATTTT. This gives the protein CASSSPTGGKNQPQHF.

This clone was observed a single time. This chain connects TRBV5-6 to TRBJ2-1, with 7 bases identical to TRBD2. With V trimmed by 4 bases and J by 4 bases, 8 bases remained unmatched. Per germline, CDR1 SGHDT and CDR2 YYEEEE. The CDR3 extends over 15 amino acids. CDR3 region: CASSGKRDLYNEQFF. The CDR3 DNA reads TGTGCCAGCAGCGGGAAGCGGGACTTATACAATGAGCAGTTCTTC.

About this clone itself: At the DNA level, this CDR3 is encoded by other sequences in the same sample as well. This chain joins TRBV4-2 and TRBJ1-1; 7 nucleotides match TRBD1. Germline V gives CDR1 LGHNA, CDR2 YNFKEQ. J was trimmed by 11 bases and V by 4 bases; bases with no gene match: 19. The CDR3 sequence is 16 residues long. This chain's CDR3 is CASSLVGGGPKRRAFF. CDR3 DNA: TGTGCCAGCAGCCTTGTAGGAGGGGGCCCGAAGCGGAGGGCTTTCTTT.

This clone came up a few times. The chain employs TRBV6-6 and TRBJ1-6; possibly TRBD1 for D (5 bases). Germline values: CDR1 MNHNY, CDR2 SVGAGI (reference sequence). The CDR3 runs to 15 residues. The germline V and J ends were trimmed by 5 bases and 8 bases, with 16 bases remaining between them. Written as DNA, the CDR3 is TGTGCCAGCAGTCTCTTCAGGGAATCGCATTCACCCCTCCACTTT. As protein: CASSLFRESHSPLHF.

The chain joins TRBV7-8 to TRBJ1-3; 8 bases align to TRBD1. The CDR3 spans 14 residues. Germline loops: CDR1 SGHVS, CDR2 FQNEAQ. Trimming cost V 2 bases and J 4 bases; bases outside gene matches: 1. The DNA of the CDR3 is TGTGCCAGCAGCTTAAGGACAGGGGGAAACACCATATATTTT. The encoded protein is CASSLRTGGNTIYF.

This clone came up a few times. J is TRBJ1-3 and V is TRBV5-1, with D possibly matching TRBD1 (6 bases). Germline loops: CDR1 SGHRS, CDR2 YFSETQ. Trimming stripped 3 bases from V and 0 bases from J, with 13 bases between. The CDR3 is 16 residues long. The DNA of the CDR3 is TGCGCCAGCAGCTCCCACAGGGCGGGCTCTGGAAACACCATATATTTT. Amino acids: CASSSHRAGSGNTIYF.

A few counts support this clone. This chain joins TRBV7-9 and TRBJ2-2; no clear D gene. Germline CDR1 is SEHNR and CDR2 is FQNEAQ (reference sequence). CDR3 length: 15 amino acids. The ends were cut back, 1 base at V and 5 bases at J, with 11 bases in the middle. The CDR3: CASSLDSGRTGELFF. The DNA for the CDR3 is TGTGCCAGCAGCTTAGATTCAGGAAGGACCGGGGAGCTGTTTTTT.

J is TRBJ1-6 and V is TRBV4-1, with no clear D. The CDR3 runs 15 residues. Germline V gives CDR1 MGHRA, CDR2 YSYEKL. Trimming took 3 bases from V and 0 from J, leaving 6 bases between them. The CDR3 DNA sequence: TGCGCCAGCAGCCACTCCCGCTCCTATAATTCACCCCTCCACTTT. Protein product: CASSHSRSYNSPLHF.